The T cell receptor beta chain under discussion was sequenced for a study of blood T cell repertoires in COVID-19. Study as a whole: COVID-19 samples from acute and convalescent phases originated in the United States, Italy and Spain.

V shed 0 bases and J shed 4 bases, with 6 bases lying between them. Germline V CDR1 and CDR2: WNHNN, SYGVQD (reference sequence). This CDR3 is built from 13 residues. In the source study's methods: Counts of nucleated cells, estimated from reference gene primer amplification, were obtained. Using immunoSEQ multiplex PCR, the repertoire was profiled, and TCRdb retains in-frame clones only, with some absent. The V and J calls and clone size are taken from that table; D and trimming were inferred from the DNA. The data show about 200,000 clones, roughly 75% seen once. The origin of this receptor is a woman in her 70s with acute or convalescent COVID-19. The chain employs TRBV10-1 and TRBJ1-2; D is unresolved. The sequenced sample consisted of peripheral blood. The CDR3 loop reads CASSESVAYGYTF. The CDR3, as DNA: TGCGCCAGCAGTGAGTCGGTGGCCTATGGCTACACCTTC.